Each of the 4 T cell receptor beta chains below was sequenced from the same sample in a study of cytomegalovirus exposure and HLA in healthy donors (dated by TCRdb to 2015 to 2018). The library came from the immunoSEQ multiplex PCR assay. The clones in this table, taken by TCRdb from immuneACCESS, are in-frame only. Not every clone is retained; where verified, under half of the shortfall comes from an unresolved V gene, and the cause of the rest is unknown. This sample is represented by 150,000 to 200,000 clones; around nine tenths of them were singletons. The top ten clones comprise 7.2% of the sample. The material sequenced was PBMCs. All receptors derive from a man aged 25 to 40 in good health and CMV-seropositive.

This chain uses TRBV19 with TRBJ2-5; 9 nucleotides agree with TRBD2. The CDR3 loop spans 15 amino acids. Looked up from germline, CDR1 is LNHDA and CDR2 is SQIVND (reference sequence). The J segment lost 5 bases and the V segment lost 6 bases, leaving 10 bases of the junction unmatched. This CDR3 is CASSHRLAGEETQYF. The DNA for the CDR3 is TGTGCCAGTAGCCATCGGTTAGCGGGAGAGGAGACCCAGTACTTC.

The rearrangement joins TRBV10-2 to TRBJ2-7; 9 nucleotides match TRBD2. This CDR3 has 14 residues. CDR1 is WSHSY, CDR2 SAAADI, per germline. The V gene end was trimmed by 7 bases and the J gene end by 5 bases; junction bases not matched to a gene: 9. CDR3 in DNA: TGCGCCAGCACCCTCAGCGGGAGGCTCCACGAGCAGTACTTC. Protein: CASTLSGRLHEQYF.

The chain has TRBV29-1 and TRBJ2-2, with D perhaps TRBD2 (5 bases). The CDR3 has 14 amino acids. The V end lost 4 bases, the J end lost 6 bases, and 15 bases lay between the germline ends. Per germline, CDR1 SQVTM and CDR2 ANQGSEA. The CDR3 sequence is CSVVHGYGAGELFF. In DNA form, the CDR3 reads TGCAGCGTTGTCCACGGGTACGGGGCCGGGGAGCTGTTTTTT.

The V call is TRBV9, the J call TRBJ2-3, with D perhaps matching TRBD2 (6 bases). This CDR3 is built from 16 residues. Germline lookup yields CDR1 SGDLS and CDR2 YYNGEE. Deletions cut 2 bases from V and 3 bases from J, with 16 bases between. The CDR3 DNA sequence: TGTGCCAGCAGCGTTGGGTCGGGAGTACGGACAGATACGCAGTATTTT. Its translation is CASSVGSGVRTDTQYF.